These 6 T cell receptor beta chains originate from one sample sequenced in a study of T-cell memory formation after mild COVID-19 (dated by TCRdb to about 2021). To prepare the library, 5' RACE was applied. The sequencer listed for this sample is Illumina NovaSeq 6000. The public reads were reanalyzed by TCRdb: fastp trimming at Q25, MiXCR alignment, in-frame beta chains only. Each entry is one CDR3 protein sequence, shown with its most common DNA and genes. The sample has approximately 480,000 distinct CDR3 sequences on record, roughly 20% of them singletons. The ten largest clonotypes hold about 12% of the sample. Sequencing was done on a sample of PBMCs or a T cell subset sorted from them (not recorded which). The receptors here all came from an adult woman who had mild COVID-19 (a few samples of this study predate the infection). The sample titles of this study are shuffled in the database, so cell type and time point are left out; the donor was told from shared clones.

The rearrangement joins TRBV3-1 to TRBJ2-5; 15 bases are a match to TRBD2. From germline, CDR1 is LGHDT and CDR2 YNNKEL (reference sequence). V lost 0 bases and J lost 2; bases outside the gene matches: 16. The CDR3 consists of 22 residues. The CDR3: CASSQDFPPGLAGGPSQETQYF. DNA of the CDR3: TGTGCCAGCAGCCAAGATTTCCCGCCCGGACTAGCGGGGGGGCCGTCGCAAGAGACCCAGTACTTC.

This clonotype was seen just once. This chain joins TRBV5-5 and TRBJ2-7, with D perhaps matching TRBD2 (5 bases). Between the trimmed V and J ends, which lost 2 bases and 5 bases, there was a span of 14 bases. The CDR3 extends over 14 amino acids. In germline, CDR1 is SGHKS, CDR2 YYEKEE (reference sequence). The CDR3 sequence: CASSFRETTHEQYF. The CDR3 nucleotides are TGTGCCAGCAGCTTCCGGGAAACAACCCACGAGCAGTACTTC.

This clonotype was observed a few times. This chain connects TRBV15 to TRBJ2-1; 10 bases align to TRBD2. Per the germline V gene, CDR1 is LNHNV and CDR2 is YYDKDF (reference sequence). CDR3 length: 17 residues. V shed 0 bases and J 6 bases; nucleotides not matched to a gene: 8. The CDR3 loop is CATSRELAGPSGNEQFF. CDR3 DNA: TGTGCCACCAGCAGAGAACTAGCGGGGCCTTCTGGCAATGAGCAGTTCTTC.

This clonotype was seen ten or more times. V is TRBV24-1 and J is TRBJ2-1; D ambiguous. The germline V and J ends were trimmed by 3 bases and 12 bases, with 8 bases remaining between them. Looked up from germline, CDR1 is KGHDR and CDR2 is SFDVKD. CDR3 size: 11 residues. CDR3 in amino acids: CATSDPKGQFF. The CDR3 nucleotides are TGTGCCACCAGTGATCCCAAAGGGCAGTTCTTC.

This clonotype was picked up many times. V gene TRBV6-5 combines with J gene TRBJ2-1; 12 nucleotides line up with TRBD2. With V trimmed by 5 bases and J by 4 bases, 3 bases remained unmatched. The CDR3 loop spans 15 amino acids. The germline gives CDR1 MNHEY, CDR2 SVGAGI. The CDR3 region is CASSIGLAGYNEQFF. CDR3 nucleotide sequence: TGTGCCAGCAGTATCGGACTAGCGGGATACAATGAGCAGTTCTTC.

The table lists this clonotype with many counts. The rearrangement uses TRBV20-1 and TRBJ2-5; possible D gene TRBD2, 5 bases. There are 13 residues in the CDR3. Deletions cut 3 bases from V and 4 bases from J, with 12 bases between. Germline V gives CDR1 DFQATT, CDR2 SNEGSKA (reference sequence). The CDR3 DNA sequence: TGCAGTGCTAGCCGGGATCTCTTAGAGACCCAGTACTTC. It yields the protein CSASRDLLETQYF.